Below, one T cell receptor beta chain is given with its context. Its target is unknown. immunoSEQ v3.0 was run at survey level. Sequencing had a target that covered roughly 40,000-55,000 T-cell genomes per sample. Profiled with immunoSEQ multiplex PCR; TCRdb holds only in-frame clones, not every one. The sample comprises about 21,000 clones, 76% of which are singletons, and 8.5% to 9.5% rests with the top ten. This record belongs to a study of long-term antiretroviral therapy in people with HIV. Points from the study as a whole: Diversity increased after ART yet remained lower than in transplant donor controls.

A minimum of one pre-ART and two post-ART PBMC samples existed for each donor. This CDR3 contains 14 residues. Unmatched junction bases numbered 7, after V lost 6 bases and J lost 6 bases. Per germline, CDR1 MNHEY and CDR2 SMNVEV (reference sequence). Here the sequenced sample was unsorted PBMCs, taken 0.5 years before starting antiretroviral therapy. The chain couples TRBV27 to TRBJ2-2, with 7 bases that match TRBD1. This sequence was found in a man in his late teens or twenties with HIV. The CDR3 loop is CASSTGVGSGELFF. The CDR3 region has the DNA TGTGCCAGCAGCACAGGGGTGGGATCCGGGGAGCTGTTTTTT.